This paragraph reports one T cell receptor beta chain. Original methodology: Amplification with reference gene primers provided the estimates of nucleated cell counts. Assay used: immunoSEQ multiplex PCR; TCRdb lists only in-frame clones, some missing. The DNA gave D and trimming, while V, J and clone size come from that table. Of 250,000 to 400,000 clones in the sample, roughly 87% were seen once. This entry is derived from a study of blood T cell repertoires in COVID-19. Study overall: T cells, B-cell-depleted T cells, or PBMCs provided the cDNA or gDNA that served as material.

This sequence was found in a man aged 50 or older with active or convalescent COVID-19. Sequencing input: peripheral blood.

CDR3 protein: CASSFRQGLGTEAFF. CDR3 sequence (DNA): TGTGCCAGCAGCTTCCGACAGGGCTTGGGCACTGAAGCTTTCTTT. The chain joins TRBV5-4 to TRBJ1-1, with 7 bases matching TRBD1. Germline V CDR1 and CDR2: SGHNT, YYREEE (reference sequence). With 2 bases clipped from V and 4 bases from J, the junction kept 8 bases outside the gene matches. The CDR3 spans 15 residues.